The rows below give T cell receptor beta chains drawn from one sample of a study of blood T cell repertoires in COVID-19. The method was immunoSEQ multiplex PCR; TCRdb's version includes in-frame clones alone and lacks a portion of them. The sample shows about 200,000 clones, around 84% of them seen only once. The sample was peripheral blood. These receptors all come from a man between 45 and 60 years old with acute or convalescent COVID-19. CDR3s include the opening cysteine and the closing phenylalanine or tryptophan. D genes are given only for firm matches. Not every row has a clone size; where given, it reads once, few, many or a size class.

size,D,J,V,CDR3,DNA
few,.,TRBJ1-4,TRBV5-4,CASASEGDATNEKLFF,TGTGCCAGCGCTAGTGAGGGGGACGCAACTAATGAAAAACTGTTTTTT
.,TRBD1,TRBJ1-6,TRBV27,CASSPRPTGSYNSPLHF,TGTGCCAGCAGTCCTCGACCGACAGGGTCCTATAATTCACCCCTCCACTTT
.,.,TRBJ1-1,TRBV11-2,CASRMPRGNTEAFF,TGTGCCAGCAGAATGCCACGAGGAAACACTGAAGCTTTCTTT
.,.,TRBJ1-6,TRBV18,CASSQDRDNSPLHF,TGTGCCAGCTCACAGGACAGAGATAATTCACCCCTCCACTTT
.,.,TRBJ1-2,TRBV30,CAWTLSWVQGGRGYTF,TGTGCCTGGACCCTAAGTTGGGTGCAGGGAGGGCGTGGCTACACCTTC
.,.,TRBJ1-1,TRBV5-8,CASRNGMNTEAFF,TGTGCCAGCAGGAACGGGATGAACACTGAAGCTTTCTTT
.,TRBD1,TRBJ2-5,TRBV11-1,CASSVTGVRETQYF,TGTGCCAGCAGCGTAACAGGGGTCCGGGAGACCCAGTACTTC
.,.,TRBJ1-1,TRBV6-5,CAIRGLLNTEAFF,TGTGCCATAAGGGGACTACTGAACACTGAAGCTTTCTTT
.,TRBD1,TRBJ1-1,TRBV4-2,CASSPGTGDMNTEAFF,TGTGCCAGCAGCCCGGGGACAGGGGACATGAACACTGAAGCTTTCTTT
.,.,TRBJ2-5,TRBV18,CASSPRGQGGETQYF,TGTGCCAGCTCACCACGAGGGCAGGGAGGCGAGACCCAGTACTTC
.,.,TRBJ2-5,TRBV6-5,CASSRGAVVETQYF,TGTGCCAGCTCCCGGGGGGCCGTGGTGGAGACCCAGTACTTC
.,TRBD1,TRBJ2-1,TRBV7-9,CASSLVQGAVDEQFF,TGTGCCAGCAGCTTAGTGCAGGGGGCCGTCGATGAGCAGTTCTTC
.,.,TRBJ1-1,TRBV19,CATMGREAGEAFF,TGTGCCACTATGGGGAGGGAAGCGGGTGAAGCTTTCTTT
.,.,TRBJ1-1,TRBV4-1,CASSQGTGTEAFF,TGCGCCAGCAGCCAGGGGACTGGCACTGAAGCTTTCTTT
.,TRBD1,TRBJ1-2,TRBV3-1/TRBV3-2,CASSQGNRGNYGYTF,TGTGCCAGCAGCCAGGGGAACAGGGGGAACTATGGCTACACCTTC
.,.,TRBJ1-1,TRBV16,CASSQFISTEAFF,TGTGCCAGCAGCCAATTTATCTCCACTGAAGCTTTCTTT
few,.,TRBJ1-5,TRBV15,CATSRDLGDFNQPQHF,TGTGCCACCAGCAGAGATCTCGGAGACTTCAATCAGCCCCAGCATTTT
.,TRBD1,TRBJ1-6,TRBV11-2,CASSLDGDRGRSSYNSPLHF,TGTGCCAGCAGCTTAGACGGAGACAGGGGGAGGAGCTCCTATAATTCACCCCTCCACTTT
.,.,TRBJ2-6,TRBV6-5,CASKNEVGANVLTF,TGTGCCAGCAAGAACGAGGTCGGGGCCAACGTCCTGACTTTC
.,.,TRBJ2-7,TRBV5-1,CASSFRTVYDEQYF,TGCGCCAGCAGCTTCCGGACAGTTTATGACGAGCAGTACTTC
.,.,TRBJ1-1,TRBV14,CASSQDRTGLRNTEAFF,TGTGCCAGCAGCCAAGATAGGACGGGACTCAGGAACACTGAAGCTTTCTTT
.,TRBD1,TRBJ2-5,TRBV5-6,CASRLSGTGQETQYF,TGTGCCAGCAGACTCTCCGGGACAGGACAAGAGACCCAGTACTTC
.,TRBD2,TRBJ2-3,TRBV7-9,CASSYWTSHGDTQYF,TGTGCCAGCAGCTATTGGACTAGCCACGGGGATACGCAGTATTTT
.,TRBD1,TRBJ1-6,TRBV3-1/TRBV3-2,CASSSRTGSSYNSPLHF,TGTGCCAGCAGCTCCCGGACAGGGAGCTCCTATAATTCACCCCTCCACTTT
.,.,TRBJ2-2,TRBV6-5,CASSPPRRSTGELFF,TGTGCCAGCAGTCCCCCCAGGCGCAGCACCGGGGAGCTGTTTTTT
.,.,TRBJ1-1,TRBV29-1,CSVDWAELTNTEAFF,TGCAGCGTTGATTGGGCAGAACTTACGAACACTGAAGCTTTCTTT
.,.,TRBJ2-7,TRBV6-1,CASSEKIEGAFNFYEQYF,TGTGCCAGCAGTGAAAAAATTGAGGGAGCCTTCAACTTCTACGAGCAGTACTTC
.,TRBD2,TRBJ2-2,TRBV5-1,CASSLGASGYTGELFF,TGCGCCAGCAGCTTGGGGGCTAGCGGTTACACCGGGGAGCTGTTTTTT
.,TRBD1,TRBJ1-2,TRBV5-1,CASRPTRDSYGYTF,TGCGCCAGCAGGCCTACCCGGGACAGCTATGGCTACACCTTC
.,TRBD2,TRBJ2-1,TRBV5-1,CASSLSIASGGQSEQFF,TGCGCCAGCAGCTTGTCAATCGCTAGCGGGGGACAATCTGAGCAGTTCTTC
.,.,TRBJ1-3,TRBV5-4,CASSLQGRGNTIYF,TGTGCCAGCAGCTTACAGGGACGCGGAAACACCATATATTTT
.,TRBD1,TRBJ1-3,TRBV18,CASSRRDSGNTIYF,TGTGCCAGCTCACGACGGGACAGTGGAAACACCATATATTTT
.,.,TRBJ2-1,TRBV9,CASRNTGTYNEQFF,TGTGCCAGCAGAAATACAGGGACCTACAATGAGCAGTTCTTC
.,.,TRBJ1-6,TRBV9,CASSVGDLNSPLHF,TGTGCCAGCAGCGTTGGAGACCTGAATTCACCCCTCCACTTT
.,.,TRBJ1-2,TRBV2,CASSEVPIYGYTF,TGTGCCAGCAGTGAAGTCCCAATCTATGGCTACACCTTC
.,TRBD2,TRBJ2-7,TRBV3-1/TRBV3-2,CASSPRAGGGMDEQYF,TGTGCCAGCAGCCCCCGTGCGGGCGGGGGGATGGACGAGCAGTACTTC
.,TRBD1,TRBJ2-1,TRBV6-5,CASSSGQGNYNEQFF,TGTGCCAGCAGCTCAGGACAGGGGAACTACAATGAGCAGTTCTTC
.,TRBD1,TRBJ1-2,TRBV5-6,CASGQGGDYGYTF,TGTGCCAGCGGACAGGGAGGGGACTATGGCTACACCTTC
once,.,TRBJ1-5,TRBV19,CASRTGYSNQPQHF,TGTGCCAGTAGGACAGGCTATAGCAATCAGCCCCAGCATTTT
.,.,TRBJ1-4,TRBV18,CASYPGGSATNEKLFF,TGTGCCAGCTACCCGGGGGGTTCTGCAACTAATGAAAAACTGTTTTTT
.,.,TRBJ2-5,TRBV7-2,CASSLGDETQYF,TGTGCCAGCAGCTTAGGAGATGAGACCCAGTACTTC
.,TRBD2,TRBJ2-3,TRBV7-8,CASSLLVGGDTQYF,TGTGCCAGCAGCTTATTGGTGGGGGGGGATACGCAGTATTTT
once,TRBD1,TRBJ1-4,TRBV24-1,CARRQGIFNEKLFF,TGTGCCCGCAGACAGGGGATTTTTAATGAAAAACTGTTTTTT
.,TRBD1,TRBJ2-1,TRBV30,CAWSYLKGAGYNEQFF,TGTGCCTGGAGTTACCTAAAGGGGGCGGGTTACAATGAGCAGTTCTTC
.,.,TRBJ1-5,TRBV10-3,CAIAPQQGNQPQHF,TGTGCCATCGCCCCCCAGCAGGGGAATCAGCCCCAGCATTTT
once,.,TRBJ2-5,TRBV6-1,CASSEDWQETQYF,TGTGCCAGCAGTGAGGACTGGCAAGAGACCCAGTACTTC
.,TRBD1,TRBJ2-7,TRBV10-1,CASTPGTGGSEQYF,TGCGCCAGCACACCTGGGACAGGTGGGTCGGAGCAGTACTTC
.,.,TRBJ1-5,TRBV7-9,CASSLDGEQPQHF,TGTGCCAGCAGCTTAGATGGGGAGCAGCCCCAGCATTTT
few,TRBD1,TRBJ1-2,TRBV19,CASSTRQGPYYGYTF,TGTGCCAGTAGTACTCGACAGGGGCCCTACTATGGCTACACCTTC
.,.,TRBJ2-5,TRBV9,CASSVGPSQEEETQYF,TGTGCCAGCAGCGTAGGGCCCAGCCAGGAGGAGGAGACCCAGTACTTC
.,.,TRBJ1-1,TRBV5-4,CASSFEIRGEAFF,TGTGCCAGCAGCTTTGAGATCAGGGGTGAAGCTTTCTTT